The 21 T cell receptor beta chains presented below share a single source sample, sequenced in a study of cytomegalovirus exposure and HLA in healthy donors. It was with 60 Vbeta and 13 Jbeta primers that the PCR ran. Sequencing was performed with immunoSEQ multiplex PCR; in TCRdb, only in-frame clones are kept and a portion is missing. The sample holds roughly 180,000 clones, 77% seen once. The sequenced sample consisted of PBMCs. The receptors stem from a man aged 18 to 30 in good health and CMV-seronegative.

V is TRBV5-1 and J is TRBJ2-1, with TRBD2 identical over 8 bases. From germline, CDR1 is SGHRS and CDR2 YFSETQ. V lost 4 bases, J lost 15 bases, and 15 bases stayed unmatched. The CDR3 extends over 14 amino acids. CDR3 sequence reads: CASSATSYSGILFF. CDR3 coding DNA: TGCGCCAGCAGCGCGACGTCCTATAGCGGGATCTTGTTCTTC.

V usage is TRBV30 and J usage is TRBJ1-1; 7 bases are shared with TRBD1. Trimming at V came to 4 bases and at J to 3 bases, leaving 5 bases not matched to a gene. The CDR3 consists of 13 residues. Germline V lookup: CDR1 GTSNPN, CDR2 SVGIG (reference sequence). The CDR3 bases are TGTGCCTGGATGGGACAGCTTTACACTGAAGCTTTCTTT. Amino acids: CAWMGQLYTEAFF.

The chain couples TRBV12-5 to TRBJ1-5, with D tentatively TRBD1 (5 bases). The germline V and J ends were trimmed by 1 base and 7 bases, with 23 bases remaining between them. The CDR3 runs 18 residues. Germline CDR1 and CDR2: LGHNT and FRNRAP. The CDR3: CASGLDFRGTARRQPQHF. CDR3 DNA: TGTGCTAGTGGTTTGGATTTTCGCGGGACCGCGAGGCGGCAGCCCCAGCATTTT.

The gene calls are TRBV6-5 and TRBJ1-2; D unresolved. This CDR3 is built from 16 residues. Trimming shortened V by 0 bases and J by 8 bases, and 19 bases separated the two germline ends. The germline CDR1 and CDR2 sequences are MNHEY and SVGAGI. CDR3 loop: CASSYSGSRQAGGYTF. The CDR3 region has the DNA TGTGCCAGCAGTTACTCCGGATCGCGACAAGCGGGCGGCTACACCTTC.

The V call is TRBV7-9, the J call TRBJ1-6, with D unresolved. V shed 1 base and J shed 7 bases, with 14 bases lying between them. The CDR3 has 16 amino acids. Germline CDR1 SEHNR, CDR2 FQNEAQ (reference sequence). The CDR3 DNA follows: TGTGCCAGCAGCTTAGGGTCCGCCGCGGGGAATTCACCCCTCCACTTT. Its translation is CASSLGSAAGNSPLHF.

The rearrangement links TRBV27 to TRBJ1-4; D is possibly TRBD1 (6 bases). CDR3 size: 13 residues. Germline CDR1 and CDR2: MNHEY and SMNVEV (reference sequence). Trimming cost V 6 bases and J 8 bases, with 13 bases left between them. The DNA of the CDR3 is TGTGCCAGCAGCCTATCTCAGGGGGAAAAACTGTTTTTT. It codes for CASSLSQGEKLFF.

The chain combines TRBV5-4 with TRBJ1-2; D not certain. The CDR3 consists of 12 residues. With 4 bases removed from V and 8 bases from J, the gap between germline ends came to 12 bases. CDR1 is SGHNT, CDR2 YYREEE, per germline (reference sequence). CDR3 sequence: CASSSPFRGYTF. CDR3 sequence (DNA): TGTGCCAGCAGCAGCCCGTTTCGGGGCTACACCTTC.

The V gene is TRBV6-5, the J gene TRBJ2-1; 8 bases fit TRBD2. Trimming took 4 bases from V and 3 from J; bases not matched to a gene: 5. This CDR3 is 15 amino acids long. Germline V gene sequence: CDR1 MNHEY, CDR2 SVGAGI. Here the CDR3 reads CASSSRLANYNEQFF. In DNA, the CDR3 is TGTGCCAGCAGTTCTCGACTAGCGAACTACAATGAGCAGTTCTTC.

In this sample, this clone turned up once. The DNA is omitted, as the CDR3 cannot be located on it reliably, and the CDR3 follows TCRdb's listing. CDR3 protein: CASSFLWGPSYEQYF. The gene calls are TRBV5-6 and TRBJ2-7; whether TRBD1, the table's D call, matches the DNA was not checked. The CDR3 totals 15 residues, both ends included. Looked up from germline, CDR1 is SGHDT and CDR2 is YYEEEE.

This sequence joins TRBV30 and TRBJ2-6; no clear D. CDR1 and CDR2 from the germline V gene are GTSNPN and SVGIG (reference sequence). This CDR3 comprises 15 residues. V lost 3 bases and J lost 0, with 9 bases in between. The CDR3 coding sequence is TGTGCCTGGAGGAGGAGAGTCTCTGGGGCCAACGTCCTGACTTTC. As protein: CAWRRRVSGANVLTF.

V gene TRBV7-9 combines with J gene TRBJ2-1; TRBD2 agrees at 7 bases. V shed 6 bases, J shed 5 bases, and the junction held 7 bases outside the gene matches. Per germline, CDR1 SEHNR and CDR2 FQNEAQ (reference sequence). This CDR3 spans 14 amino acids. CDR3 residues: CASRSGTNDNEQFF. The CDR3, as DNA: TGTGCCAGCAGATCCGGGACTAATGACAATGAGCAGTTCTTC.

The CDR3: CASSPTGTVKETQYF. The DNA for the CDR3 is TGCGCCAGCAGCCCGACCGGGACAGTCAAAGAGACCCAGTACTTC. The rearrangement uses TRBV4-1 and TRBJ2-5, with TRBD1 matching 7 bases. The CDR3 loop spans 15 amino acids. Unmatched junction bases numbered 8, after V lost 4 bases and J lost 3 bases. Germline V CDR1 and CDR2: MGHRA, YSYEKL.

This clone was seen only once. This CDR3 is CASSHTGLAGGPDTQYF. The CDR3 coding sequence is TGTGCCAGCAGCCACACGGGACTAGCGGGGGGGCCAGATACGCAGTATTTT. This chain joins TRBV7-9 and TRBJ2-3; 16 bases match TRBD2. V gave up 5 bases and J gave up 4 bases; unmatched junction bases: 6. The CDR3 covers 17 residues. Germline CDR1 reads SEHNR; CDR2 reads FQNEAQ (reference sequence).

The chain couples TRBV7-3 to TRBJ2-1; TRBD2 matches 9 bases. The CDR3 length is 13 residues. Germline V gene data show CDR1 as SGHTA and CDR2 as FQGTGA. Germline trimming cut 5 bases from V and 10 bases from J; bases unmatched to any gene: 6. CDR3 sequence reads: CASSVLAGSEQFF. As DNA, the CDR3 is TGTGCCAGCAGCGTCCTAGCGGGAAGCGAGCAGTTCTTC.

The genes are TRBV5-4 and TRBJ1-2; the match to TRBD1 covers 9 bases. This CDR3 contains 16 residues. CDR1 SGHNT and CDR2 YYREEE come from the germline V gene (reference sequence). The trim removed 2 bases at V and 6 bases at J, leaving 11 bases unmatched. The CDR3 protein is CASSLTRGQGRDGYTF. The CDR3 coding sequence is TGTGCCAGCAGCTTAACGAGGGGACAGGGCCGGGATGGCTACACCTTC.

The genes are TRBV18 and TRBJ1-2; D remains unclear. From germline, CDR1 is KGHSH and CDR2 LQKENI. The CDR3 has 13 amino acids. Trimming pared 6 bases from V and 4 bases from J, leaving 12 bases between. The CDR3 sequence: CASSPETRYGYTF. For the CDR3, the DNA is TGTGCCAGCTCGCCCGAGACACGCTATGGCTACACCTTC.

V usage is TRBV7-9 and J usage is TRBJ2-1; 8 nucleotides match TRBD2. Unmatched junction bases numbered 4, after V lost 9 bases and J lost 3 bases. Germline V gives CDR1 SEHNR, CDR2 FQNEAQ (reference sequence). CDR3 length: 13 amino acids. The CDR3 DNA is TGTGCCAGTCACAGCGGGAGCTACAATGAGCAGTTCTTC. This gives the protein CASHSGSYNEQFF.

The sample holds a few counts of this clone. In the same sample, other DNA sequences code for this CDR3. CDR3: CASSSGTKETQYF. The DNA for the CDR3 is TGTGCCAGCAGCTCCGGGACAAAAGAGACCCAGTACTTC. The chain is built from TRBV7-8 and TRBJ2-5; a weak D match, TRBD1 (6 bases). V gave up 4 bases and J gave up 3 bases, with 9 bases separating them. Germline CDR1 and CDR2: SGHVS and FQNEAQ. The CDR3 contains 13 residues.

The chain combines TRBV27 with TRBJ1-5; perhaps TRBD1 as D (6 bases). CDR3 size: 12 residues. V dropped 6 bases and J dropped 4 bases, with 7 bases sitting between them. Germline CDR1 and CDR2: MNHEY and SMNVEV (reference sequence). CDR3 in DNA: TGTGCCAGCAGACAGGGAAATCAGCCCCAGCATTTT. Encoded protein: CASRQGNQPQHF.

The chain combines TRBV25-1 with TRBJ2-7, with D possibly being TRBD1 (5 bases). V lost 10 bases and J lost 3, with 16 bases in between. Looked up from germline, CDR1 is MGHDK and CDR2 is SYGVNS. This CDR3 has 13 residues. CDR3 in amino acids: CATTPTTGYEQYF. CDR3 nucleotide sequence: TGTGCCACCACGCCCACTACAGGCTACGAGCAGTACTTC.

The rearrangement joins TRBV13 to TRBJ2-7; 9 nucleotides agree with TRBD2. J lost 9 bases, V lost 2 bases, and 8 bases had no gene match. CDR1 and CDR2 from the germline V gene are PRHDT and FYEKMQ (reference sequence). This CDR3 comprises 14 residues. CDR3 nucleotides: TGTGCCAGCAGCTTACGGTCTAGCGGGATAGGGCAGTACTTC. It translates to CASSLRSSGIGQYF.